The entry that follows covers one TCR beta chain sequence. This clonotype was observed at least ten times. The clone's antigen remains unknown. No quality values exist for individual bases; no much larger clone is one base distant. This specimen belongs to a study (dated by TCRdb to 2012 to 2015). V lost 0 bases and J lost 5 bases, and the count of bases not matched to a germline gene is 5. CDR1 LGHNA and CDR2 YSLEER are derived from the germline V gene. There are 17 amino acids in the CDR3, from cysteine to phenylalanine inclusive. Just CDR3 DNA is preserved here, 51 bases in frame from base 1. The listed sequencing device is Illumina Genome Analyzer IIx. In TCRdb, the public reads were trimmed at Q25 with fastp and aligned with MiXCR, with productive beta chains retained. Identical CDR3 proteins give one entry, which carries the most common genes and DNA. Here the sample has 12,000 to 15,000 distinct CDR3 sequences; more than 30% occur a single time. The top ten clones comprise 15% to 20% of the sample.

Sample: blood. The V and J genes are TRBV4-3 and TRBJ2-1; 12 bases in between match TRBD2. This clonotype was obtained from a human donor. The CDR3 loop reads CASSQDLRLAGDNEQFF. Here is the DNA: TGCGCCAGCAGCCAAGATCTGAGACTAGCGGGAGACAATGAGCAGTTCTTC.